Shown below are 32 T cell receptor beta chains from a single sample sequenced in a study of blood T cell repertoires in COVID-19. This table comes from immunoSEQ multiplex PCR, and its TCRdb copy is limited to in-frame clones, with some not included. The sample holds 60,000 to 90,000 clones; around 84% are singletons and the top ten take over 9.5%. Sequenced: peripheral blood. The receptors were gathered from a man in his fifties or sixties with COVID-19, enrolled during active disease.

The rearrangement links TRBV2 to TRBJ2-1; TRBD2 matches 8 bases. This CDR3 region has 15 residues. CDR1 and CDR2 from the germline V gene are SNHLY and FYNNEI. J was trimmed by 3 bases and V by 5 bases; bases with no gene match: 6. CDR3 region: CASSIGGGFYNEQFF. The CDR3 DNA reads as TGTGCCAGCAGTATCGGGGGGGGGTTCTACAATGAGCAGTTCTTC.

The chain has TRBV12-3 or TRBV12-4 and TRBJ2-7; the D gene is possibly TRBD1 (6 bases). V lost 3 bases, J lost 2 bases, and 8 bases lay in between. The CDR3 consists of 13 residues. CDR3 DNA: TGTGCCAGCAGTTTTGGGGGCCCCTACGAGCAGTACTTC. Its protein is CASSFGGPYEQYF.

The chain couples TRBV5-4 to TRBJ2-1, with D uncertain. V was trimmed by 4 bases and J by 7 bases, leaving 9 bases between them. The CDR3 is 12 amino acids. Germline-derived CDR1 and CDR2 are SGHNT and YYREEE (reference sequence). The CDR3 bases are TGTGCCAGCAGCCTCGACGGGAATGAGCAGTTCTTC. This encodes CASSLDGNEQFF. Filled out from reference TRBV5-4 and TRBJ2-1, the complete variable domain reads ETGVTQSPTHLIKTRGQQVTLRCSSQSGHNTVSWYQQALGQGPQFIFQYYREEENGRGNFPPRFSGLQFPNYSSELNVNALELDDSALYLCASSLDGNEQFFGPGTRLTVL.

The chain joins TRBV5-1 to TRBJ2-6, with D uncertain. CDR3 size: 16 residues. The V gene's germline CDR1 is SGHRS and CDR2 YFSETQ. Trimming took 4 bases from V and 4 from J, leaving 15 bases between them. The CDR3 coding sequence is TGCGCCAGCAGCCCCACGCCCAGAACCGGGGCCAACGTCCTGACTTTC. Residues: CASSPTPRTGANVLTF.

This clone was counted a single time. The CDR3 here is CATSRDTPGTGHTEAFF. In nucleotides, the CDR3 is TGTGCCACCAGCAGAGATACCCCCGGGACAGGGCACACTGAAGCTTTCTTT. This chain links TRBV15 with TRBJ1-1; 9 bases map to TRBD1. Germline assignment: CDR1 LNHNV and CDR2 YYDKDF (reference sequence). With V trimmed by 0 bases and J by 3 bases, 8 bases remained unmatched. The CDR3 totals 17 residues.

V usage is TRBV6-2 or TRBV6-3 and J usage is TRBJ2-7; 13 nucleotides match TRBD2. J was trimmed by 3 bases and V by 5 bases; bases with no gene match: 4. The CDR3 runs to 15 residues. Germline-derived CDR1 and CDR2 are MNHEY and SVGEGT. In DNA, the CDR3 is TGTGCCAGCAGTAAGGGACTAGCGGGAATCTACGAGCAGTACTTC. Translated: CASSKGLAGIYEQYF.

V usage is TRBV6-5 and J usage is TRBJ2-7, with TRBD2 matching 7 bases. J gave up 2 bases and V 8 bases, and 3 bases lay outside the gene matches. Germline-derived CDR1 and CDR2 are MNHEY and SVGAGI. CDR3 length equals 12 residues. CDR3 loop: CASPSGPYEQYF. DNA of the CDR3: TGTGCCAGCCCTAGCGGACCCTACGAGCAGTACTTC.

The rearrangement uses TRBV7-3 and TRBJ2-6; 7 bases align to TRBD2. Germline V gives CDR1 SGHTA, CDR2 FQGTGA. V lost 5 bases to trimming and J lost 3 bases; unmatched junction nucleotides: 10. The length of the CDR3 is 17 residues. The CDR3: CASSTMGLFGGANVLTF. Here the CDR3 DNA reads TGTGCCAGCAGCACCATGGGACTATTCGGTGGGGCCAACGTCCTGACTTTC.

The rearrangement links TRBV30 to TRBJ2-4, with 7 bases that match TRBD1. The junction had 5 bases not matched to a gene; V was cut back by 2 bases and J by 4 bases. The CDR3 is made up of 14 amino acids. Germline CDR1 and CDR2: GTSNPN and SVGIG (reference sequence). The CDR3 coding sequence is TGTGCCTGGAGTCGAACAGGGGAAAAAAACATTCAGTACTTC. Translation gives CAWSRTGEKNIQYF.

The genes are TRBV7-9 and TRBJ1-4, with D possibly matching TRBD1 (5 bases). This CDR3 is built from 14 residues. From germline, CDR1 is SEHNR and CDR2 FQNEAQ (reference sequence). V dropped 3 bases and J dropped 2 bases, with 7 bases sitting between them. The chain's CDR3 is CASSLTDTNEKLFF. CDR3 DNA: TGTGCCAGCAGCTTGACAGATACTAATGAAAAACTGTTTTTT.

The rearrangement links TRBV18 to TRBJ1-5; TRBD1 agrees at 9 bases. This CDR3 is built from 16 residues. Germline V gene sequence: CDR1 KGHSH, CDR2 LQKENI. Germline trimming cut 2 bases from V and 6 bases from J; bases unmatched to any gene: 8. The CDR3 spells CASSPGQGISGQPQHF. The CDR3 DNA reads TGTGCCAGCTCACCAGGACAGGGGATATCTGGTCAGCCCCAGCATTTT.

This sequence joins TRBV7-3 and TRBJ1-1; 9 nucleotides agree with TRBD1. The CDR3 sequence is 19 residues long. Germline trimming cut 0 bases from V and 1 base from J; bases unmatched to any gene: 12. Looked up from germline, CDR1 is SGHTA and CDR2 is FQGTGA. In DNA, the CDR3 is TGTGCCAGCAGCTTAACCGGGACAGGGCCGGGTAAGACGAACACTGAAGCTTTCTTT. This sequence encodes CASSLTGTGPGKTNTEAFF.

The CDR3 DNA follows: TGTGCCAGCAGCTCCAGCGGGGGGCTTAGGACCGGGGAGCTGTTTTTT. Residues: CASSSSGGLRTGELFF. The chain couples TRBV7-3 to TRBJ2-2, with 9 bases fitting TRBD2. This CDR3 spans 16 amino acids. Trimming at V came to 4 bases and at J to 5 bases, leaving 8 bases not matched to a gene. CDR1 and CDR2 (germline): SGHTA, FQGTGA.

The chain joins TRBV7-6 to TRBJ2-7; perhaps TRBD1 as D (6 bases). The CDR3 loop spans 15 amino acids. The V gene lost 2 bases and the J gene lost 2 bases, with 13 bases spanning the gap. From germline, CDR1 is SGHVS and CDR2 FNYEAQ. The CDR3 DNA is TGTGCCAGCAGCTTATTCCCAGGACAGACCTACGAGCAGTACTTC. Protein product: CASSLFPGQTYEQYF.

The chain recombines TRBV15 with TRBJ2-1; 10 bases line up with TRBD2. From germline, CDR1 is LNHNV and CDR2 YYDKDF (reference sequence). The CDR3 contains 17 residues. The trim removed 0 bases at V and 4 bases at J, leaving 6 bases unmatched. CDR3 nucleotide sequence: TGTGCCACCAGCAGAGATCTCGGACTAGCGGCATACAATGAGCAGTTCTTC. The encoded protein is CATSRDLGLAAYNEQFF.

This clone came up once. The J gene is TRBJ2-1, the V gene TRBV7-9, with D perhaps matching TRBD1 (7 bases). The V gene's germline CDR1 is SEHNR and CDR2 FQNEAQ (reference sequence). CDR3 length equals 14 residues. Trimming stripped 3 bases from V and 8 bases from J, with 14 bases between. The CDR3 protein is CASSLTGRYDEQFF. The CDR3 bases are TGTGCCAGCAGCTTGACAGGGAGGTACGATGAGCAGTTCTTC.

The rearrangement joins TRBV10-2 to TRBJ1-5, with D perhaps matching TRBD1 (6 bases). V shed 8 bases and J shed 2 bases, with 28 bases lying between them. Germline V gene sequence: CDR1 WSHSY, CDR2 SAAADI. This CDR3 contains 19 residues. CDR3 in DNA: TGCGCCAGCGGGGGAGAGCCGGGACACGACGATAAGGGCAATCAGCCCCAGCATTTT. Its translation is CASGGEPGHDDKGNQPQHF.

V usage is TRBV12-1 and J usage is TRBJ1-3; the table's D gene call, TRBD1, was not cross checked with the DNA. TRBV12-1 corresponds to a pseudogene. This CDR3 comprises 17 residues. CDR3 bases: TGTGCCAGCAGCTCCACCTCACCAGGGGACTCTGGAAACACCATATATTTT. This gives the protein CASSSTSPGDSGNTIYF.

The sample holds a few counts of this clone. The rearrangement joins TRBV19 to TRBJ1-5; D is ambiguous. This CDR3 comprises 13 residues. The germline V gene has CDR1 LNHDA and CDR2 SQIVND (reference sequence). V was clipped by 3 bases and J by 5 bases, with 8 bases between them. In DNA, the CDR3 is TGTGCCAGTAGTATTAGTATCGATCAGCCCCAGCATTTT. Translation gives CASSISIDQPQHF. The whole variable domain, remainder taken from reference TRBV19 and TRBJ1-5, is DGGITQSPKYLFRKEGQNVTLSCEQNLNHDAMYWYRQDPGQGLRLIYYSQIVNDFQKGDIAEGYSVSREKKESFPLTVTSAQKNPTAFYLCASSISIDQPQHFGDGTRLSIL.

The V and J genes are TRBV6-5 and TRBJ1-2, with D unclear. The CDR3 runs to 15 residues. The germline gives CDR1 MNHEY, CDR2 SVGAGI. V was clipped by 2 bases and J by 3 bases, with 13 bases between them. DNA for the CDR3: TGTGCCAGCAGTTACGCCCGGGGATTCGACTATGGCTACACCTTC. Protein product: CASSYARGFDYGYTF.

This sequence joins TRBV9 and TRBJ1-2; TRBD1 matches 10 bases. The CDR3 is made up of 15 amino acids. J was trimmed by 7 bases and V by 3 bases; bases with no gene match: 9. The germline V gene has CDR1 SGDLS and CDR2 YYNGEE. CDR3 amino acids: CASSANPGQGSGYTF. CDR3 sequence (DNA): TGTGCCAGCAGCGCTAATCCGGGACAGGGGTCTGGCTACACCTTC.

The gene calls are TRBV5-1 and TRBJ2-3, with D possibly matching TRBD1 (6 bases). Deletions cut 5 bases from V and 2 bases from J, with 21 bases between. In germline, CDR1 is SGHRS, CDR2 YFSETQ. CDR3 length equals 17 residues. The CDR3 region has the DNA TGCGCCAGCAGTCTTGAGGGGACACCCGGAAACACAGATACGCAGTATTTT. This translates into CASSLEGTPGNTDTQYF.

Written as DNA, the CDR3 is TGTGCCAGCAGCCGGACTAGCGACAACACCGGGGAGCTGTTTTTT. It is translated as CASSRTSDNTGELFF. V is TRBV11-2 and J is TRBJ2-2, with 9 bases aligning to TRBD2. Germline CDR1 is SGHAT and CDR2 is FQNNGV. This CDR3 is 15 amino acids long. V lost 5 bases, J lost 2 bases, and 3 bases stayed unmatched.

The J gene is TRBJ1-2, the V gene TRBV5-6; weak D call: TRBD1 (6 bases). The germline V gene encodes CDR1 SGHDT and CDR2 YYEEEE. V was trimmed by 2 bases and J by 1 base, leaving 15 bases between them. The CDR3 contains 16 residues. This CDR3 is CASSFRRDNLNYGYTF. As DNA, the CDR3 is TGTGCCAGCAGCTTCCGCCGGGACAACCTTAACTATGGCTACACCTTC.

The chain carries TRBV2 and TRBJ2-1; the match to TRBD2 covers 9 bases. The CDR3 has 14 amino acids. Germline V gene sequence: CDR1 SNHLY, CDR2 FYNNEI. The ends lost 6 bases at V and 4 bases at J; junction bases unmatched: 4. The CDR3 sequence: CASRETSGYNEQFF. For the CDR3, the DNA is TGTGCCAGCAGGGAGACTAGCGGATACAATGAGCAGTTCTTC.

This clone showed up just once. The V call is TRBV5-1, the J call TRBJ2-3, with D possibly being TRBD2 (5 bases). Germline CDR1 SGHRS, CDR2 YFSETQ. The ends were cut back, 4 bases at V and 3 bases at J, with 9 bases in the middle. The length of the CDR3 is 13 residues. The CDR3: CASSEGMTDTQYF. The CDR3 DNA reads TGCGCCAGCAGCGAGGGCATGACAGATACGCAGTATTTT.

The count of this clone is one. This chain connects TRBV5-5 to TRBJ2-1; 9 nucleotides align to TRBD2. V was clipped by 0 bases and J by 1 base; unmatched bases: 8. This CDR3 contains 18 residues. Germline V lookup: CDR1 SGHKS, CDR2 YYEKEE (reference sequence). DNA of the CDR3: TGTGCCAGCAGCTTGGTTCGGTCTAGCGGGATATCCTACAATGAGCAGTTCTTC. It specifies CASSLVRSSGISYNEQFF. The whole variable domain, remainder taken from reference TRBV5-5 and TRBJ2-1, is DAGVTQSPTHLIKTRGQQVTLRCSPISGHKSVSWYQQVLGQGPQFIFQYYEKEERGRGNFPDRFSARQFPNYSSELNVNALLLGDSALYLCASSLVRSSGISYNEQFFGPGTRLTVL.

This rearrangement joins TRBV3-1 (or the pseudogene TRBV3-2) to TRBJ1-1, with D unresolved. The CDR3 is made up of 17 amino acids. V lost 0 bases to trimming and J lost 5 bases, with 19 bases between them. Germline V gene lookup returns CDR1 LGHDT and CDR2 YNNKEL (reference sequence). CDR3 in amino acids: CASSQDQVRAGGTEAFF. The CDR3 nucleotides read TGTGCCAGCAGCCAAGATCAAGTGAGGGCAGGAGGAACTGAAGCTTTCTTT.

This rearrangement joins TRBV5-1 to TRBJ2-1; 7 positions match TRBD1. The germline V gene has CDR1 SGHRS and CDR2 YFSETQ. V lost 5 bases, J lost 6 bases, and 5 bases stayed unmatched. The CDR3 extends over 13 amino acids. CDR3 residues: CASRLQGPNEQFF. The CDR3 region has the DNA TGCGCCAGCAGATTACAGGGGCCCAATGAGCAGTTCTTC. Combining the CDR3 with reference TRBV5-1 and TRBJ2-1 gives the whole variable domain KAGVTQTPRYLIKTRGQQVTLSCSPISGHRSVSWYQQTPGQGLQFLFEYFSETQRNKGNFPGRFSGRQFSNSRSEMNVSTLELGDSALYLCASRLQGPNEQFFGPGTRLTVL.

This clone is a singleton in its sample. The chain combines TRBV11-2 with TRBJ1-6; D call uncertain. V lost 0 bases to trimming and J lost 18 bases, with 12 bases between them. CDR3 length: 12 residues. Germline lookup yields CDR1 SGHAT and CDR2 FQNNGV. CDR3 in amino acids: CASSLDKRSHHF. The CDR3, as DNA: TGTGCCAGCAGCTTAGATAAGAGGTCTCACCACTTT. Using reference TRBV11-2 and TRBJ1-6 for the parts outside the CDR3, the full variable domain is EAGVAQSPRYKIIEKRQSVAFWCNPISGHATLYWYQQILGQGPKLLIQFQNNGVVDDSQLPKDRFSAERLKGVDSTLKIQPAKLEDSAVYLCASSLDKRSHHFGNGTRLTVT.

The chain couples TRBV5-1 to TRBJ2-5; 10 bases align to TRBD1. This CDR3 contains 15 residues. Per the germline V gene, CDR1 is SGHRS and CDR2 is YFSETQ. Trimming took 4 bases from V and 5 from J; bases not matched to a gene: 8. This CDR3 is CASSARQGATETQYF. CDR3 DNA sequence: TGCGCCAGCAGCGCGCGACAGGGGGCCACGGAGACCCAGTACTTC.

This chain connects TRBV15 to TRBJ2-1; 7 bases line up with TRBD2. In germline, CDR1 is LNHNV, CDR2 YYDKDF (reference sequence). This CDR3 is 17 amino acids long. The V gene end was trimmed by 1 base and the J gene end by 4 bases; junction bases not matched to a gene: 10. CDR3 amino acids: CATSRGDGAGLYNEQFF. CDR3 DNA sequence: TGTGCCACCAGCAGAGGGGATGGAGCGGGGTTATACAATGAGCAGTTCTTC.